This is a list of T cell receptor beta chains from one sample in a study of T cell clonotyping in hematopoietic cell transplantation. Here immunoSEQ multiplex PCR was the method, and the copy in TCRdb shows in-frame clones only, minus some. The data show about 18,000 clones, approximately 79% seen once. The sample was peripheral blood mononuclear cells. The receptors were sampled from a man between 60 and 75 years old in good health. Some clones in this sample may be carry-over from other donors' samples. The CDR3 runs from the conserved cysteine through the conserved F or W. A D gene is named only where the DNA matches it firmly. The size field is filled for only some rows; it gives once, few, many or a size class.

>-|few|TRBV7-6|TRBJ1-5
TGTGCCAGCAGCTTAAGTGAGAATCAGCCCCAGCATTTT
CASSLSENQPQHF
>-|medium-sized|TRBV7-2|TRBJ1-6
TGTGCCAGCAGCTTAAGGGAGGCCAGGGATTCACCCCTCCACTTT
CASSLREARDSPLHF
>-|once|TRBV13|TRBJ2-4
TGTGCCAGCAGCCTGGGAGTAGCCAAAAACATTCAGTACTTC
CASSLGVAKNIQYF
>-|few|TRBV30|TRBJ1-4
TGTGCCTTGCAGGGAGCAACTAATGAAAAACTGTTTTTT
CALQGATNEKLFF
>-|few|TRBV7-9|TRBJ2-7
TGTGCCAGCAGCTTCCTAGGCAACACACGGACGTACTTC
CASSFLGNTRTYF
>-|once|TRBV30|TRBJ1-1
TGTGCCTGGAGCCTAGGGGCGGGTCGGGTCAGTGAAGCTTTCTTT
CAWSLGAGRVSEAFF
>-|-|TRBV9|TRBJ2-3
TGTGCCAGCAGCGTTGGGAGCACAGATACGCAGTATTTT
CASSVGSTDTQYF
>-|-|TRBV27|TRBJ1-3
TGTGCCAGCAGTTTCCGGGGTCCCAGCTCTGGAAACACCATATATTTT
CASSFRGPSSGNTIYF
>-|-|TRBV7-9|TRBJ2-6
TGTGCCAGCACAGAGGGTACTGGGGCCAACGTCCTGACTTTC
CASTEGTGANVLTF
>-|few|TRBV30|TRBJ2-5
TGTGCCTGGAGTGTAAGTGCTCCCCGGGACTTATCACAAGAGACCCAGTACTTC
CAWSVSAPRDLSQETQYF
>-|few|TRBV5-1|TRBJ1-3
TGCGCCAGCAGTCAAATCGGGCAGGGTGTTGCAAACACCATATATTTT
CASSQIGQGVANTIYF
>-|-|TRBV27|TRBJ2-1
TGTGCCAGCAGTTTAGCTAGCCGGATGCTCAATGAGCAGTTCTTC
CASSLASRMLNEQFF
>TRBD1|once|TRBV28|TRBJ1-4
TGTGCCAGCAGTTTAGGACGCGACAGGGGCTATAATGAAAAACTGTTTTTT
CASSLGRDRGYNEKLFF
>TRBD1|-|TRBV25-1|TRBJ2-6
TGTGCCAGCAGTGGGATTACAGGGGGCAAAGCTGGGGCCAACGTCCTGACTTTC
CASSGITGGKAGANVLTF
>-|few|TRBV9|TRBJ2-4
TGTGCCAGCAGCGTAGGTACAGCAAACATTCAGTACTTC
CASSVGTANIQYF
>-|few|TRBV4-3|TRBJ1-1
TGCGCCAGCAGCACCAAGACGGGGAACACTGAAGCTTTCTTT
CASSTKTGNTEAFF
>TRBD2|-|TRBV13|TRBJ2-7
TGTGCCAGCAGCTTCTTTAGGCTTGGGCGGGAGGGGAACAACGAGCAGTACTTC
CASSFFRLGREGNNEQYF
>TRBD1|-|TRBV29-1|TRBJ2-7
TGCAGCGCCCTAAAGGGCCAGGGGGCGAGGCAGTACTTC
CSALKGQGARQYF
>-|-|TRBV4-1|TRBJ1-1
TGCGCCAGCAGCGAGGTGAACACTGAAGCTTTCTTT
CASSEVNTEAFF
>-|-|TRBV7-2|TRBJ1-2
TGTGCCAGCAGCCGGGTCGGTGCTGGGGGCCACTATGGCTACACCTTC
CASSRVGAGGHYGYTF
>TRBD2|few|TRBV29-1|TRBJ2-1
TGCAGCGTTGGGACTAGCGGGAGTAGTACCAATGAGCAGTTCTTC
CSVGTSGSSTNEQFF
>-|-|TRBV5-8|TRBJ2-7
TGTGCCAGCAGCCGCCTTTTCGAGCAGTACTTC
CASSRLFEQYF
>-|few|TRBV20-1|TRBJ2-5
TGCAGTGCTAGACCCCAAGAGACCCAGTACTTC
CSARPQETQYF
>TRBD1|few|TRBV13|TRBJ2-1
TGTGCCAGCAGCCCCCCGGGGACAGACTCCTACAATGAGCAGTTCTTC
CASSPPGTDSYNEQFF
>-|-|TRBV5-6|TRBJ2-3
TGTGCCAGCACCTCGGGAATAGCAGCTAGAGGAGATACGCAGTATTTT
CASTSGIAARGDTQYF
>-|few|TRBV5-6|TRBJ2-3
TGTGCCAGCAGCCCAATCAGCACAGATACGCAGTATTTT
CASSPISTDTQYF
>-|-|TRBV30|TRBJ1-6
TGTGCCTGGAGTGTGGAGCCCCGAGGTAATTCACCCCTCCACTTT
CAWSVEPRGNSPLHF
>-|once|TRBV27|TRBJ2-7
TGTGCCAGCGGAGATGACTACGAGCAGTACTTC
CASGDDYEQYF
>TRBD2|once|TRBV25-1|TRBJ2-5
TGTGCCAGCAGTGAATTTGGCGGCTGGGGGGGAGAGACCCAGTACTTC
CASSEFGGWGGETQYF
>-|-|TRBV6-6|TRBJ2-5
TGTGCCAGCAGTTACTCAACTCAAGGCCAGGAGACCCAGTACTTC
CASSYSTQGQETQYF
>-|-|TRBV7-3|TRBJ2-1
TGTGCCAGCAGCCCGAGCGGAGGCAACAATGAGCAGTTCTTC
CASSPSGGNNEQFF
>TRBD2|once|TRBV7-9|TRBJ2-7
TGTGCCAGCAGCCCGCAATCGGGGGGCTACGAGCAGTACTTC
CASSPQSGGYEQYF
>TRBD1|-|TRBV19|TRBJ2-7
TGTGCCAGTACCTCCAGGACAGGGAGCTCCTACGAGCAGTACTTC
CASTSRTGSSYEQYF
>-|-|TRBV7-8|TRBJ1-4
TGTGCCAGCAGCTTACTGGGCGGCAGAGAAAAACTGTTTTTT
CASSLLGGREKLFF
>-|-|TRBV5-1|TRBJ2-3
TGCGCCAGCAGCTTGGGGGGGCGCTTAAGCACAGATACGCAGTATTTT
CASSLGGRLSTDTQYF
>-|-|TRBV6-1|TRBJ2-7
TGTGCCAGCAGTGAATCCGGGGTCAACGAGCAGTACTTC
CASSESGVNEQYF
>-|-|TRBV19|TRBJ1-1
TGTGCCAGTTATGGGGGGCGAGGTACTGAAGCTTTCTTT
CASYGGRGTEAFF
>TRBD1|-|TRBV7-3|TRBJ1-2
TGTGCCAGCAGCTTGACAGGGGACGACTATGGCTACACCTTC
CASSLTGDDYGYTF
>TRBD1|once|TRBV6-1|TRBJ2-7
TGTGCCAGCAGTGATGGACAGGGTGCCTACGAGCAGTACTTC
CASSDGQGAYEQYF
>TRBD1|-|TRBV27|TRBJ1-2
TGTGCCAGCAGACCAACGACAGGGATTTATGGCTACACCTTC
CASRPTTGIYGYTF
>-|-|TRBV29-1|TRBJ2-7
TGCAGCGTTGATGGTCTTTACGAGCAGTACTTC
CSVDGLYEQYF
>-|once|TRBV9|TRBJ1-2
TGTGCCAGCAGCGAGCCTCCCGGTGGGGGGAACGGCGGCTACACCTTC
CASSEPPGGGNGGYTF
>TRBD1|-|TRBV6-5|TRBJ1-2
TGTGCCAGCAGTCCCCGACAGGGAGCAAGGGGCTACACCTTC
CASSPRQGARGYTF
>TRBD1|few|TRBV6-5|TRBJ1-2
TGTGCCATCAGGGGGCCTCTAGGCTATGGCTACACCTTC
CAIRGPLGYGYTF
>TRBD1|-|TRBV4-1|TRBJ2-7
TGCGCCAGCAGCCTCATAGAGGGACAGGGGACCTACGAGCAGTACTTC
CASSLIEGQGTYEQYF
>-|-|TRBV30|TRBJ1-2
TGTGCCTGGAGTTTGGGATATGGCTACACCTTC
CAWSLGYGYTF
>-|-|TRBV11-2|TRBJ2-7
TGTGCCAGCAGTCGGGACAACTACTACGAGCAGTACTTC
CASSRDNYYEQYF
>-|once|TRBV19|TRBJ1-5
TGTGCCACCCTGGACGGACGGGGCAATCAGCCCCAGCATTTT
CATLDGRGNQPQHF
>-|-|TRBV28|TRBJ2-7
TGTGCCAGCACATTCTCGGGCGGGGACACCTACGAGCAGTACTTC
CASTFSGGDTYEQYF